This TCR beta chain was retrieved from a study of CD8 T cells in ankylosing spondylitis (dated by TCRdb to about 2017). About the investigation overall: To find TCR variants linked to disease, the study profiled T cell receptor beta repertoires in ankylosing spondylitis patients and healthy donors. The full study cohort comprised around 25 ankylosing spondylitis patients and over 95 healthy donors. Peripheral blood samples were taken, and synovial fluid was additionally collected from ankylosing spondylitis patients. Broader findings and caveats from the paper: Significant enrichment of the disease-linked clones was reported in matched synovial fluid samples from ankylosing spondylitis patients. Some motif variants were previously reported in synovial fluid and blood of reactive arthritis patients, suggesting common disease-initiation mechanisms. A TCR beta motif of eight highly homologous amino acid variants appeared characteristic of blood from ankylosing spondylitis patients. The disease-linked clones showed a CD8+ phenotype and occurred at relatively low frequencies in peripheral blood.

The CDR3 goes from the cysteine to the valine over 12 residues. The entry retains the CDR3 DNA only, 36 bases that are in frame from base 1. Per the germline V gene (reference sequence), DFQATT is the CDR1 and SNEGSKA is the CDR2. This clonotype was picked up a small number of times. Its specific antigen is unknown. The input lacks base qualities; no much larger clone sits a single base away. Sequencing was carried out with an Illumina HiSeq 2500. Quantitative 5'-RACE with molecular barcodes was the method used to prepare the TCR beta libraries. The source study handled its data this way. A new computational method based on a probabilistic model of VDJ rearrangement was used to identify disease-linked TCR variants. TCRdb reprocessed the public reads (quality trimming at Q25 with fastp, clone calling with MiXCR) and kept in-frame beta chains. Each entry merges the rows of one CDR3 protein and shows their most common DNA and genes. These V and J calls are TCRdb output, not the study's own analysis. The sample includes fewer than 650,000 distinct CDR3 sequences, with about 12% observed a single time. The ten largest make up nearly 7% of the sample.

Sequences were obtained from blood, either unsorted or a sorted T cell fraction (not recorded which). The chain was built from TRBV20-1 and TRBJ2-7, with 11 bases in between that match TRBD2. The source is a male donor with ankylosing spondylitis. DNA sequence: TGCAGGGGATCTAGCGGGAGGTACGAGCAGTACGTC. Its translation is CRGSSGRYEQYV.